This TCR beta chain is drawn from a study of early T cells in non-severe SARS-CoV-2 infection. At the level of the study: Bulk RNA taken from unsorted whole blood was sequenced, leaving chains unpaired.

This clonotype was detected ten times or more. Individual cDNA molecules received unique molecular identifiers. TCRdb called the 5' RACE reads again in MiXCR, with one record for every CDR3 protein. Among about 28,000 distinct CDR3 sequences listed, around 6% were seen once. The germline CDR1 and CDR2 sequences are KGHDR and SFDVKD. CDR3 length equals 13 residues. Trimming cost V 1 base and J 13 bases, with 15 bases left between them. Sequenced input: whole blood. The rearrangement links TRBV24-1 to TRBJ2-5, with D tentatively TRBD1 (5 bases). This TCR was recovered from an adult who was a healthcare worker with PCR-confirmed SARS-CoV-2 infection or an uninfected control (not recorded which). CDR3 in DNA: TGTGCCACCAGTGATTTACACGACAGCGCAAGGTACTTC. This gives the protein CATSDLHDSARYF.